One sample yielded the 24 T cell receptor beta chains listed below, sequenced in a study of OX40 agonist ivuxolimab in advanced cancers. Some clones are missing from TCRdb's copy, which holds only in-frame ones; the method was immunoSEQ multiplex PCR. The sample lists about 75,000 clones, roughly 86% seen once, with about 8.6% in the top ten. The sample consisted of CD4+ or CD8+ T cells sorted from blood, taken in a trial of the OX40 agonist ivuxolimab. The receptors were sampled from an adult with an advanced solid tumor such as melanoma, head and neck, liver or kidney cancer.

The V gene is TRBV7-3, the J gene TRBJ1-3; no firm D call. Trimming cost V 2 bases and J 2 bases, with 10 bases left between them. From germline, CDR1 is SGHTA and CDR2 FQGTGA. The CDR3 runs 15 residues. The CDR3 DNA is TGTGCCAGCAGCTTAGCCGGGGTTGCTGGAAACACCATATATTTT. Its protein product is CASSLAGVAGNTIYF.

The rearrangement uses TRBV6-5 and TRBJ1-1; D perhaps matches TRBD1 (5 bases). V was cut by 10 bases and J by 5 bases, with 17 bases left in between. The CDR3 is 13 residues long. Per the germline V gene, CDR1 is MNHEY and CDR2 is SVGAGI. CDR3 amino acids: CATLSGGTTEAFF. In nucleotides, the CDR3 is TGTGCCACCCTGAGCGGAGGGACGACTGAAGCTTTCTTT.

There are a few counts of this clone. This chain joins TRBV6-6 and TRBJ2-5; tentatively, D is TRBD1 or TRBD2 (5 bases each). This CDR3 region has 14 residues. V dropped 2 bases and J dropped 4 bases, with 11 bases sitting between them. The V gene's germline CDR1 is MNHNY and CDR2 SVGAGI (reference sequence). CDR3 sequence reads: CASSYRGTGETQYF. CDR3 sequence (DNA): TGTGCCAGCAGTTACCGAGGGACGGGAGAGACCCAGTACTTC.

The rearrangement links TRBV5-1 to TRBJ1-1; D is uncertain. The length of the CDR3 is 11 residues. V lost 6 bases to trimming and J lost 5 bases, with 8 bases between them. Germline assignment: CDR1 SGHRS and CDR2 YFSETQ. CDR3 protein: CASIGETEAFF. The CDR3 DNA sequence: TGCGCCAGCATTGGGGAAACTGAAGCTTTCTTT.

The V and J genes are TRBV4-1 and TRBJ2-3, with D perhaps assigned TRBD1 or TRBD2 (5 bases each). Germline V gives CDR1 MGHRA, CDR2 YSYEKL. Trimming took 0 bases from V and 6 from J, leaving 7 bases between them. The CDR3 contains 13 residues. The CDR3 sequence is CASSQDWGDTQYF. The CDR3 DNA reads TGCGCCAGCAGCCAAGATTGGGGGGATACGCAGTATTTT.

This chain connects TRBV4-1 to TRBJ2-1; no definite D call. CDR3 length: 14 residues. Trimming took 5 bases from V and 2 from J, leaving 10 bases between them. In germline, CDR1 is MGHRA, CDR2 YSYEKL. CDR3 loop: CASSYDTAYNEQFF. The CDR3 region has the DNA TGCGCCAGCAGCTACGACACAGCCTACAATGAGCAGTTCTTC.

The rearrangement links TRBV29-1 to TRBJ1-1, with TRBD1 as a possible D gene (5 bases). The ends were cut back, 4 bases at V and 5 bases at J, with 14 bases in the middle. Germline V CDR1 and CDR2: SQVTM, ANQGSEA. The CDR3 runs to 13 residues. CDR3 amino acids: CSVVRGALTEAFF. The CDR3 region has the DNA TGCAGCGTTGTGAGAGGGGCGTTGACTGAAGCTTTCTTT.

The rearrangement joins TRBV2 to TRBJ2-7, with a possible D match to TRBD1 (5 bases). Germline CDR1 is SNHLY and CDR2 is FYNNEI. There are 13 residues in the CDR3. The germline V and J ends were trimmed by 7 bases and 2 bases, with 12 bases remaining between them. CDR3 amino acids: CASMPSGTYEQYF. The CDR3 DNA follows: TGTGCCAGCATGCCCTCAGGGACCTACGAGCAGTACTTC.

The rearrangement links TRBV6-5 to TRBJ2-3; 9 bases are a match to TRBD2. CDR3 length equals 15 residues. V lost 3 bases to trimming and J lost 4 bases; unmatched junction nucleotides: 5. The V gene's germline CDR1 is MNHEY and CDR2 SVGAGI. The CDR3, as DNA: TGTGCCAGCAGTTATAGGCGGGGGGGCGCAGATACGCAGTATTTT. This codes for CASSYRRGGADTQYF.

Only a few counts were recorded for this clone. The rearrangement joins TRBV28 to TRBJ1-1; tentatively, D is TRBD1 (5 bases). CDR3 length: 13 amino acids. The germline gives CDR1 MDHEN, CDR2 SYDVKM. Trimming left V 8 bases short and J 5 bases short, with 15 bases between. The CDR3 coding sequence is TGTGCCAGCGGAGGGACTCCCCGAACTGAAGCTTTCTTT. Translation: CASGGTPRTEAFF.

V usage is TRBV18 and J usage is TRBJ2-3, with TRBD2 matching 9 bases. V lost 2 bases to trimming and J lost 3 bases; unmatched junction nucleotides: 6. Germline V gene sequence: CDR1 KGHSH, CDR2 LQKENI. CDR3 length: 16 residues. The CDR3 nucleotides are TGTGCCAGCTCACCATTGAGCGGGGGGCGAACAGATACGCAGTATTTT. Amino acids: CASSPLSGGRTDTQYF.

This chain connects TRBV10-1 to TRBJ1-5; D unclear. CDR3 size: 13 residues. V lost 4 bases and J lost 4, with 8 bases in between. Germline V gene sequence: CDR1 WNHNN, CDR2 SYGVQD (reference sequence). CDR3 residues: CASSGGLNQPQHF. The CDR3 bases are TGCGCCAGCAGTGGAGGGTTAAATCAGCCCCAGCATTTT.

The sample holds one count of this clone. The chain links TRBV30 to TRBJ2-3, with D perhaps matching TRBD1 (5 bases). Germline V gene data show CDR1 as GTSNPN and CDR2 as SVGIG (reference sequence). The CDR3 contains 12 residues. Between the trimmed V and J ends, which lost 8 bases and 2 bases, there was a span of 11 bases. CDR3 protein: CAHDRYTDTQYF. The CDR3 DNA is TGTGCCCACGACAGATACACAGATACGCAGTATTTT.

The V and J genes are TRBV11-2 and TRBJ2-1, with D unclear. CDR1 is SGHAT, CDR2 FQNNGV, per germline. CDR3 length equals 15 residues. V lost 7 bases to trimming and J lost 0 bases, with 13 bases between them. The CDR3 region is CASTSLASSYNEQFF. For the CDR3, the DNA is TGTGCCAGCACCTCTCTGGCTAGCTCCTACAATGAGCAGTTCTTC. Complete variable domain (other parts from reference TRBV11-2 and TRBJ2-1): EAGVAQSPRYKIIEKRQSVAFWCNPISGHATLYWYQQILGQGPKLLIQFQNNGVVDDSQLPKDRFSAERLKGVDSTLKIQPAKLEDSAVYLCASTSLASSYNEQFFGPGTRLTVL.

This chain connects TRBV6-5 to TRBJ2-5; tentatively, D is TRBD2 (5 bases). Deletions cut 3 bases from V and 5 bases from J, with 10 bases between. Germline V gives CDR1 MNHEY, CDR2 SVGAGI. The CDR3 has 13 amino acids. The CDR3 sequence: CASSYGLLETQYF. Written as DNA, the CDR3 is TGTGCCAGCAGTTATGGACTTCTTGAGACCCAGTACTTC.

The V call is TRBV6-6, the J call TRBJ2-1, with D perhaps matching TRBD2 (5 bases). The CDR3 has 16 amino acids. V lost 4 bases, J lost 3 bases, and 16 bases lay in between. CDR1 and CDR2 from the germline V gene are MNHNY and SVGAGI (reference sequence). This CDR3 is CASSSPGSLGYNEQFF. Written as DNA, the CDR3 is TGTGCCAGCAGTTCCCCGGGATCCCTAGGCTACAATGAGCAGTTCTTC.

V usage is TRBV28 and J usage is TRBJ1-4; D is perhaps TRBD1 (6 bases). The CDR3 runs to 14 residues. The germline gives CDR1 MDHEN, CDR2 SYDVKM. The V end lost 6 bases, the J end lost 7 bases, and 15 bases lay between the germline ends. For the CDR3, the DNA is TGTGCCAGCAGCCGTGGGGGGGCTCTTGAAAAACTGTTTTTT. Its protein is CASSRGGALEKLFF.

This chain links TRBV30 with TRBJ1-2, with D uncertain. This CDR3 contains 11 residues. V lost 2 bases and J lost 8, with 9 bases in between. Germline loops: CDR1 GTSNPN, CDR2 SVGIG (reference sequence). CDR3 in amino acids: CAWSSVGGYTF. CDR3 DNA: TGTGCCTGGAGTTCAGTTGGCGGCTACACCTTC.

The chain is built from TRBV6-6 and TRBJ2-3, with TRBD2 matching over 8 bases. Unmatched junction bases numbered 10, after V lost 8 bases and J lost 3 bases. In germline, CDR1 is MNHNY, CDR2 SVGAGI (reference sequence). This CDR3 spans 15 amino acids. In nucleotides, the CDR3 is TGTGCCAGCGTGGGCCGTCTAGCGGGTACAGATACGCAGTATTTT. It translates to CASVGRLAGTDTQYF.

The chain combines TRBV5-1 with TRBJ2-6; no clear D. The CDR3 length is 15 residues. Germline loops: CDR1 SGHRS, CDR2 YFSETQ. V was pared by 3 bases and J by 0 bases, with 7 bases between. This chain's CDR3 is CASSSTTSGANVLTF. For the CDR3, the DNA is TGCGCCAGCAGCTCCACAACCTCTGGGGCCAACGTCCTGACTTTC.

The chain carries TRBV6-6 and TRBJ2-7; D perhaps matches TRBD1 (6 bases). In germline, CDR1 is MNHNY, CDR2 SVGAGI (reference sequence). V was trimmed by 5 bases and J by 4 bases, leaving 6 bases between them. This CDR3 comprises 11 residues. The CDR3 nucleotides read TGTGCCAGCAGTGACAGGTACGAGCAGTACTTC. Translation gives CASSDRYEQYF.

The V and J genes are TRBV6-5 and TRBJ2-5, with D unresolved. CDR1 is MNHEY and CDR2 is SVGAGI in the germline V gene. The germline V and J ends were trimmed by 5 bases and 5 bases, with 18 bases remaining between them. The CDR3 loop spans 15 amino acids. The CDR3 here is CASSVDTYQGETQYF. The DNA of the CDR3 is TGTGCCAGCAGTGTAGACACTTATCAAGGCGAGACCCAGTACTTC.

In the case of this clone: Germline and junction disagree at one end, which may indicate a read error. The CDR3 coding sequence is TGTGCCAGCTCGCCACAGGGTACCTATAATTCACCCCTCCACTTT. Amino acid sequence: CASSPQGTYNSPLHF. The chain has TRBV18 and TRBJ1-6; TRBD1 might be the D (6 bases). This CDR3 comprises 15 residues. Per germline, CDR1 KGHSH and CDR2 LQKENI.

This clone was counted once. The CDR3 loop is CASSRTGDRVDGYTF. The CDR3 bases are TGTGCCAGCAGCCGTACCGGGGACAGGGTGGATGGCTACACCTTC. The chain couples TRBV5-6 to TRBJ1-2; 9 nucleotides align to TRBD1. The CDR3 sequence is 15 residues long. V lost 4 bases, J lost 6 bases, and 10 bases stayed unmatched. CDR1 is SGHDT, CDR2 YYEEEE, per germline.